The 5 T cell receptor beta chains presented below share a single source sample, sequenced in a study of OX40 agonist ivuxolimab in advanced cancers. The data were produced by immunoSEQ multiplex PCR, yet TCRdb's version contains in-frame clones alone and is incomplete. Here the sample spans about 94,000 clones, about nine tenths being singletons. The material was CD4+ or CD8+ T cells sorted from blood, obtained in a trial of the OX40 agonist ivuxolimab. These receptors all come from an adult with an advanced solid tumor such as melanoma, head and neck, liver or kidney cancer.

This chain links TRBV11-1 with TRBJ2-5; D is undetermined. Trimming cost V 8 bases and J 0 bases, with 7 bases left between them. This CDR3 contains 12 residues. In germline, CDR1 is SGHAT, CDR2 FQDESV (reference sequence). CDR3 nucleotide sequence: TGTGCCAGCTTGGGCAACCAAGAGACCCAGTACTTC. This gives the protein CASLGNQETQYF.

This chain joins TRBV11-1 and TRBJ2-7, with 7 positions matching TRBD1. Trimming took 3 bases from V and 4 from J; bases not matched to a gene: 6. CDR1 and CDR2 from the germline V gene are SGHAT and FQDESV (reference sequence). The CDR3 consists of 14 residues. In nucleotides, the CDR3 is TGTGCCAGCAGCTTGAACAGGGGTAGGTACGAGCAGTACTTC. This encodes CASSLNRGRYEQYF.

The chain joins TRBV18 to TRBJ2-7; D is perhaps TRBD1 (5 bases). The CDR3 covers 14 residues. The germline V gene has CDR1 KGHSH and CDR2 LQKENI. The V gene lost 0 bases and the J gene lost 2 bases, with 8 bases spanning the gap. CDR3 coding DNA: TGTGCCAGCTCACCACCGAAGGGGACCTACGAGCAGTACTTC. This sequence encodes CASSPPKGTYEQYF.

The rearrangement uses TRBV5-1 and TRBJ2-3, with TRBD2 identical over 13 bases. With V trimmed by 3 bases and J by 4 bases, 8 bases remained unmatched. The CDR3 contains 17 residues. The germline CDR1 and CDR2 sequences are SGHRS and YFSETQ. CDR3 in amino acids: CASSSSWTSGGADTQYF. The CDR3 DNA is TGCGCCAGCAGCTCTAGCTGGACTAGCGGGGGTGCAGATACGCAGTATTTT.

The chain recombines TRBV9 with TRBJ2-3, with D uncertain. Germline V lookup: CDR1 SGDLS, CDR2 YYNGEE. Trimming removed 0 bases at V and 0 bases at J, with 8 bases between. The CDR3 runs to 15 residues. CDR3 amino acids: CASSVEGASTDTQYF. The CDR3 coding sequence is TGTGCCAGCAGCGTAGAGGGCGCTAGCACAGATACGCAGTATTTT. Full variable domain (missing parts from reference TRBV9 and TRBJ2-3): DSGVTQTPKHLITATGQRVTLRCSPRSGDLSVYWYQQSLDQGLQFLIQYYNGEERAKGNILERFSAQQFPDLHSELNLSSLELGDSALYFCASSVEGASTDTQYFGPGTRLTVL.